The sequence of this T cell receptor beta chain was determined in a study of T cells in Graves' hyperthyroidism and ophthalmopathy. The CDR3 is 14 residues long. With V trimmed by 5 bases and J by 2 bases, 6 bases remained unmatched. CDR1 SGHAT and CDR2 FQNNGV come from the germline V gene. There were TCR beta CDR3 regions amplified from RNA transcripts. The HTBI primer set served for first-round RT-PCR of the TCR CDR3. Using its own MiXCR run on the multiplex PCR reads, TCRdb lists one record per CDR3 protein. In the table there are about 160,000 distinct CDR3 sequences, 9.4% of which are singletons. Exclusion of patients followed from uncontrolled infection, other autoimmune disease, pregnancy or lactation.

The chain recombines TRBV11-2 with TRBJ2-7, with 7 nucleotides matching TRBD1. Sequencing used blood. The sequence was obtained from a young woman with Graves' hyperthyroidism that later progressed to Graves' ophthalmopathy. CDR3 DNA sequence: TGTGCCAGCAGCCCACCCGACAGGGCCTACGAGCAGTACTTC. Translation gives CASSPPDRAYEQYF.